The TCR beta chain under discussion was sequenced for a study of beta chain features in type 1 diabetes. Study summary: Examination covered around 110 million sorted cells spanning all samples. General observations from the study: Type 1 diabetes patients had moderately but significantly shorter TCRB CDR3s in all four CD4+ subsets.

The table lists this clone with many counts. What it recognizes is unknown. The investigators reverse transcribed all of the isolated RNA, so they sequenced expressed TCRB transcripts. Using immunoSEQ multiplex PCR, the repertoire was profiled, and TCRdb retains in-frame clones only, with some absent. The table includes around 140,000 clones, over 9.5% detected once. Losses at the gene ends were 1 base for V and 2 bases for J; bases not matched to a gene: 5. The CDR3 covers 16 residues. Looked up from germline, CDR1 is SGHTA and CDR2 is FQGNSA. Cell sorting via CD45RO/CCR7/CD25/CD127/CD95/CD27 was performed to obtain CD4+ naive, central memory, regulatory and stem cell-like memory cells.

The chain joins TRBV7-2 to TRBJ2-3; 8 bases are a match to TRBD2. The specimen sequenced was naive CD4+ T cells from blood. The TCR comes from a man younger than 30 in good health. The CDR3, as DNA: TGTGCCAGCAGCTTAGTCGCTAGCGGGTACACAGATACGCAGTATTTT. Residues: CASSLVASGYTDTQYF.